These 6 T cell receptor beta chains were all obtained from the same sample, sequenced in a study of spatial heterogeneity in lung cancer. From the 5' RACE reads, TCRdb called clonotypes with MiXCR, one entry per CDR3 protein. The data hold some 38,000 distinct CDR3 sequences, with 7.5% to 8% observed a single time. The time point was: sample taken at primary tumor resection. Unsorted tumor, nontumor lung tissue or cryopreserved PBMC supplied the whole RNA. The sample consisted of PBMCs, taken at surgery. These receptor sequences come from a male donor with early-stage non-small cell lung cancer.

This clonotype has a handful of counts. Because the CDR3's place on the DNA is in doubt, the DNA is left out and the CDR3 is given as listed by TCRdb. The chain combines TRBV28 with TRBJ2-1; TRBD1, as called in the table, went unchecked against the DNA. CDR1 is MDHEN and CDR2 is SYDVKM in the germline V gene. The CDR3 is 18 residues long, ends included. CDR3 loop: CASSLFLFRTGSYNEQFF.

This clonotype has a count of ten or more. This rearrangement joins TRBV5-1 to TRBJ2-3, with no clear D. The V gene lost 0 bases and the J gene lost 1 base, with 12 bases spanning the gap. Germline values: CDR1 SGHRS, CDR2 YFSETQ. CDR3 length equals 16 residues. CDR3 nucleotides: TGCGCCAGCAGCTTGGAGGACCCCAAGGGCACAGATACGCAGTATTTT. It yields the protein CASSLEDPKGTDTQYF.

The chain couples TRBV12-3 or TRBV12-4 to TRBJ2-7; D not resolved. This CDR3 spans 14 amino acids. Trimming removed 3 bases from V and 3 bases from J, with 12 bases in between. CDR3 residues: CASSLDPLNYEQYF. The CDR3 nucleotides read TGTGCCAGCAGTTTGGACCCACTCAACTACGAGCAGTACTTC.

This clonotype was counted ten times or more. The CDR3 DNA follows: TGCGCCAGCCACCCTACCGGGACAGGGAACACTGAAGCTTTCTTT. It yields the protein CASHPTGTGNTEAFF. The chain combines TRBV5-1 with TRBJ1-1; 8 bases align to TRBD1. The germline gives CDR1 SGHRS, CDR2 YFSETQ. V trimming: 7 bases; J trimming: 1 base; junction bases outside the gene matches: 9. This CDR3 has 15 amino acids.

This clonotype was observed many times. The J gene is TRBJ2-2, the V gene TRBV7-9, with a possible D match to TRBD1 (5 bases). The V and J ends lost 1 base and 0 bases respectively, with 6 bases between them. The CDR3 is made up of 15 amino acids. Per the germline V gene, CDR1 is SEHNR and CDR2 is FQNEAQ (reference sequence). CDR3 sequence: CASSLGQPNTGELFF. The CDR3 coding sequence is TGTGCCAGCAGCTTAGGACAGCCGAACACCGGGGAGCTGTTTTTT.

This clonotype came up many times. The CDR3 region has the DNA TGTGCCAGCAGCTTAACCGGGGTTAGCACAGATACGCAGTATTTT. Its protein is CASSLTGVSTDTQYF. This chain uses TRBV7-3 with TRBJ2-3, with D possibly TRBD2 on 5 matching bases. CDR1 is SGHTA and CDR2 is FQGTGA in the germline V gene. The CDR3 is 15 residues long. The V and J ends lost 0 bases and 0 bases respectively, with 7 bases between them.